This T cell receptor beta chain is drawn from a study of control samples from healthy donors and cancer patients. The germline V gene has CDR1 DFQATT and CDR2 SNEGSKA (reference sequence). This CDR3 region has 12 residues. The V and J ends lost 3 bases and 4 bases respectively, with 10 bases between them. Here immunoSEQ multiplex PCR was the method, and the copy in TCRdb shows in-frame clones only, minus some. The sample yields 80,000 to 100,000 clones, approximately 81% seen once. The specimen was blood. This TCR was recovered from a woman aged 25 to 39 in good health. This chain joins TRBV20-1 and TRBJ2-7; a possible D gene is TRBD1 (7 bases). This CDR3 is CSASPGGYEQYF. DNA of the CDR3: TGCAGTGCTAGTCCAGGGGGGTACGAGCAGTACTTC.